Listed below are T cell receptor beta chains from one sample, sequenced in a study of shared clonotypes between healthy human individuals. Assay used: immunoSEQ multiplex PCR; TCRdb lists only in-frame clones, some missing. The table includes about 1.5 million clones, approximately 97% detected once. The sample consisted of naive CD4+ T cells sorted from blood. These receptor sequences come from a man under 40 in good health. CDR3s include the opening cysteine and the closing phenylalanine or tryptophan. The D gene is left open where the match is weak. For some rows the clone size is stated as once, few or many, or as a class when expanded; others skip it.

abundance | j_gene | d_gene | v_gene | CDR3aa | CDR3nt
. | TRBJ2-1 | TRBD2 | TRBV11-2 | CASSLRAGLYNEQFF | TGTGCCAGCAGCTTGCGAGCGGGACTTTACAATGAGCAGTTCTTC
. | TRBJ2-7 | TRBD1 | TRBV27 | CASSYMGQNTYEQYF | TGTGCCAGCAGTTATATGGGACAGAATACCTACGAGCAGTACTTC
. | TRBJ2-7 | . | TRBV11-3 | CASSLGQPYEQYF | TGTGCCAGCAGCTTAGGACAGCCCTACGAGCAGTACTTC
. | TRBJ2-5 | . | TRBV5-5 | CASSLAETRRQETQYF | TGTGCCAGCAGCTTGGCCGAGACGCGGAGGCAAGAGACCCAGTACTTC
. | TRBJ2-2 | . | TRBV7-7 | CASSLGLAVGELFF | TGTGCCAGCAGCTTAGGCCTGGCAGTCGGGGAGCTGTTTTTT
. | TRBJ2-2 | . | TRBV15 | CATSRDGRRGNTGELFF | TGTGCCACCAGCAGAGATGGGCGGAGGGGGAACACCGGGGAGCTGTTTTTT
. | TRBJ2-3 | . | TRBV2 | CASSEPGLSTDTQYF | TGTGCCAGCAGTGAGCCGGGATTGAGCACAGATACGCAGTATTTT
. | TRBJ1-3 | TRBD1 | TRBV6-4 | CASSGDRKFSGNTIYF | TGTGCCAGCAGCGGGGACAGAAAATTCTCTGGAAACACCATATATTTT
. | TRBJ2-7 | TRBD2 | TRBV29-1 | CSVRASGSWEQYF | TGCAGCGTTAGGGCTAGCGGGAGTTGGGAGCAGTACTTC
. | TRBJ2-3 | . | TRBV28 | CASTSEGGYTDTQYF | TGTGCCAGCACCTCAGAGGGCGGATACACAGATACGCAGTATTTT
. | TRBJ1-3 | TRBD1 | TRBV18 | CASSPGQLYSGNTIYF | TGTGCCAGCTCACCGGGACAGCTTTACTCTGGAAACACCATATATTTT
. | TRBJ2-7 | TRBD1 | TRBV10-2 | CASSERDRGRFEQYF | TGCGCCAGCAGTGAGAGGGACAGGGGAAGGTTCGAGCAGTACTTC
. | TRBJ2-6 | TRBD1 | TRBV19 | CASRAHRGSGANVLTF | TGTGCCAGCAGGGCCCACAGGGGCTCTGGGGCCAACGTCCTGACTTTC
. | TRBJ2-5 | . | TRBV14 | CASSQVTDYQETQYF | TGTGCCAGCAGCCAAGTCACAGACTACCAAGAGACCCAGTACTTC
. | TRBJ2-3 | . | TRBV5-5 | CASSLKGTPDTQYF | TGTGCCAGCAGCTTGAAGGGGACCCCAGATACGCAGTATTTT
. | TRBJ1-5 | . | TRBV28 | CASSPEVYQPQHF | TGTGCCAGCAGCCCTGAGGTTTATCAGCCCCAGCATTTT
few | TRBJ2-7 | . | TRBV6-1 | CASTQNYEQYF | TGTGCCAGCACCCAGAACTACGAGCAGTACTTC
. | TRBJ2-7 | TRBD1 | TRBV4-1 | CASSQDLSGQGAKEQYF | TGCGCCAGCAGCCAAGATTTATCGGGACAGGGGGCGAAAGAGCAGTACTTC
. | TRBJ2-3 | . | TRBV29-1 | CSVEFRDPWDTQYF | TGCAGCGTTGAGTTCCGGGACCCCTGGGATACGCAGTATTTT
. | TRBJ2-4 | . | TRBV19 | CASTPTAPKNIQYF | TGTGCCAGTACCCCGACAGCCCCTAAAAACATTCAGTACTTC
. | TRBJ1-1 | TRBD1 | TRBV25-1 | CASSEKGRGLPMNTEAFF | TGTGCCAGCAGTGAAAAGGGCAGGGGGCTACCCATGAACACTGAAGCTTTCTTT
. | TRBJ2-3 | . | TRBV28 | CASSRKTRDIVPSTDTQYF | TGTGCCAGCAGTCGCAAAACGCGGGACATAGTTCCTAGCACAGATACGCAGTATTTT
. | TRBJ1-4 | . | TRBV9 | CASSVDSGNEKLFF | TGTGCCAGCAGCGTAGACTCAGGAAATGAAAAACTGTTTTTT
. | TRBJ1-2 | . | TRBV27 | CASSLKGYGYTF | TGTGCCAGCAGTTTAAAGGGTTATGGCTACACCTTC
. | TRBJ2-3 | TRBD1 | TRBV11-2 | CASSRDRAYTDTQYF | TGTGCCAGCAGCCGGGACAGGGCTTATACGGATACGCAGTATTTT
. | TRBJ2-3 | TRBD2 | TRBV9 | CASSPRTSGRVDTQYF | TGTGCCAGCAGCCCCCGGACTAGCGGGAGGGTGGATACGCAGTATTTT
. | TRBJ2-7 | . | TRBV7-9 | CASSPLLSWQYF | TGTGCCAGCAGCCCTCTCCTCTCTTGGCAGTACTTC
. | TRBJ2-1 | . | TRBV6-5 | CASSLNGAPYNEQFF | TGTGCCAGCAGCCTAAACGGGGCTCCTTACAATGAGCAGTTCTTC
. | TRBJ2-3 | . | TRBV14 | CASSQDRQRSDTQYF | TGTGCCAGCAGCCAAGATCGGCAGAGGTCAGATACGCAGTATTTT
. | TRBJ2-3 | . | TRBV15 | CATSRDPGAGPSGTDTQYF | TGTGCCACCAGCAGAGATCCAGGGGCGGGCCCTAGCGGCACAGATACGCAGTATTTT
. | TRBJ2-1 | TRBD2 | TRBV2 | CASRDPGLAGGPVF | TGTGCCAGCAGGGACCCGGGACTAGCGGGAGGGCCGGTCTTC
. | TRBJ2-1 | TRBD2 | TRBV28 | CASSPPGGRSDEQFF | TGTGCCAGCAGTCCTCCGGGCGGGAGATCCGATGAGCAGTTCTTC
. | TRBJ2-1 | . | TRBV5-1 | CASSLDGRLNEQFF | TGCGCCAGCAGCTTGGACGGACGGCTCAATGAGCAGTTCTTC
. | TRBJ1-4 | TRBD1 | TRBV5-1 | CASSSGTGTNEKLFF | TGCGCCAGCAGCTCGGGGACAGGGACTAATGAAAAACTGTTTTTT
. | TRBJ1-2 | TRBD1 | TRBV19 | CASTRTGGNYGYTF | TGTGCCAGTACTAGGACAGGTGGCAACTATGGCTACACCTTC
once | TRBJ2-3 | . | TRBV2 | CASNADGSTDTQYF | TGTGCCAGCAATGCCGACGGTTCGACAGATACGCAGTATTTT
. | TRBJ2-7 | . | TRBV7-9 | CASSPDRGDF | TGTGCCAGCAGCCCGGACCGGGGAGACTTC
. | TRBJ2-3 | TRBD2 | TRBV5-5 | CASSAGTSGGTDTQYF | TGTGCCAGCAGCGCCGGGACTAGCGGGGGCACAGATACGCAGTATTTT
. | TRBJ1-3 | . | TRBV21-1 | CASLQPPPASGNTIYF | TGTGCCAGCCTACAACCCCCCCCAGCCTCTGGAAACACCATATATTTT
. | TRBJ2-7 | . | TRBV5-1 | CASRHPSSGEQYF | TGCGCCAGCCGCCATCCGTCTTCTGGCGAGCAGTACTTC
. | TRBJ2-5 | . | TRBV19 | CASSIVGGRGETQYF | TGTGCCAGTAGTATCGTGGGAGGTCGGGGGGAGACCCAGTACTTC
. | TRBJ2-5 | . | TRBV10-1 | CASSETSKGPLSETQYF | TGCGCCAGCAGTGAGACGTCCAAGGGTCCCCTGTCCGAGACCCAGTACTTC
. | TRBJ2-6 | . | TRBV29-1 | CSVPTVMGVEEPGANVLTF | TGCAGCGTTCCAACGGTGATGGGGGTTGAGGAACCTGGGGCCAACGTCCTGACTTTC
. | TRBJ1-1 | . | TRBV6-5 | CASSYSRRGTEAFF | TGTGCCAGCAGTTATAGTCGGCGGGGCACTGAAGCTTTCTTT
few | TRBJ1-1 | . | TRBV29-1 | CSVRPTEAFF | TGCAGCGTACGACCCACTGAAGCTTTCTTT
. | TRBJ2-1 | . | TRBV7-2 | CASSLVRSYPQFF | TGTGCCAGCAGCTTAGTTAGGTCGTACCCGCAGTTCTTC
. | TRBJ2-5 | . | TRBV21-1 | CASSKDGSSGTQYF | TGTGCCAGCAGCAAAGATGGTAGCTCAGGGACCCAGTACTTC
. | TRBJ1-2 | TRBD1 | TRBV6-1 | CASSALNMDRNYGYTF | TGTGCCAGCAGTGCTTTGAACATGGACAGGAACTATGGCTACACCTTC
. | TRBJ1-3 | . | TRBV6-5 | CASRTRASGNTIYF | TGTGCCAGCAGAACCCGGGCCTCTGGAAACACCATATATTTT
. | TRBJ2-3 | . | TRBV27 | CASSPHRAAGTDTQYF | TGTGCCAGCAGTCCCCACCGAGCGGCCGGCACAGATACGCAGTATTTT
once | TRBJ1-4 | TRBD1 | TRBV2 | CASSLRQGGEKLFF | TGTGCCAGCAGTTTACGACAGGGTGGCGAAAAACTGTTTTTT
. | TRBJ1-3 | . | TRBV2 | CASNPSGNTIYF | TGTGCCAGCAACCCCTCTGGAAACACCATATATTTT
. | TRBJ1-1 | . | TRBV2 | CASMPLDTRWTEAFF | TGTGCCAGCATGCCCCTCGACACGAGGTGGACTGAAGCTTTCTTT
. | TRBJ2-5 | . | TRBV29-1 | CSVVALEETQYF | TGCAGCGTTGTGGCGCTGGAAGAGACCCAGTACTTC
. | TRBJ2-1 | . | TRBV28 | CASIPPRWTQIYNEQFF | TGTGCCAGCATCCCCCCAAGGTGGACCCAAATTTACAATGAGCAGTTCTTC